Given below is one T cell receptor (beta chain) in context. This clone was observed a single time. Its antigen is not yet known. The sample holds no much larger clone one base away, and base qualities are not on file. The CDR3 measures 16 amino acids from cysteine to phenylalanine. CDR3 DNA is the only sequence kept; it has 48 bases, read in frame from the first base. CDR1 and CDR2, looked up from the germline V gene (reference sequence), are LNHDA and SQIVND. V drops 0 bases and J drops 6 bases, leaving 15 bases in between. This record comes from a study of T cell responses to AZD1222 COVID-19 vaccine (dated by TCRdb to the early 2020s). Study-level background: AZD1222 recipients with second doses at about 4 weeks or about 12 weeks were pooled, because spike-specific TCR depth and breadth did not differ between schedules. TCR sequencing covered roughly 230 trial participants: approximately 200 given two doses of AZD1222 and around 26 given two doses of MenACWY control vaccine. Trial participants were enrolled by age into subgroups of 18-55, 56-69 and 70-plus years, and around 150, 29 and 61 TCR-sequenced participants, respectively, were included in these subgroups.

Explained via the paper, the time point label denotes: baseline before first vaccination. Vaccinee samples came from UK trials COV001 and COV002, including a single-blind randomized controlled phase 2/3 trial of AZD1222 (ChAdOx1 nCoV-19) in healthy adults. For TCRbeta chain sequencing, PBMC samples from trial participants were taken at day 0 and at day 28 after the second dose. The paper as a whole reports these results and caveats: Because no day 14 peak-response samples were available, repertoires were characterized only after the peak T cell response. Spike-specific TCR breadth and depth rose significantly after two AZD1222 doses compared with day 0 and with MenACWY recipients. Conclusions about previously exposed vaccinees are limited because only five to seven AZD1222 recipients were SARS-CoV-2 seropositive at baseline. Nearly half of unique spike-specific TCRs reportedly recognized epitopes outside regions mutated in the B.1.351 and B.1.1.7 variants. The 56-69-year group was small, and its depth increase did not reach significance, likely because of low power. Most participants were white British and females outnumbered males, and the authors suggested that clonal diversity may have been underestimated. CD4 TCRs associated with the vaccine covered the entire spike protein, and the dominant responses were in regions 160-218 and 743-854.

The CDR3 regions of human TCRbeta chains were analyzed by immunosequencing. The authors' pipeline ran thus. Repertoire TCRs were matched against a reference library of SARS-CoV-2-specific TCRs generated with the MIRA antigen-specificity platform. Breadth meant the fraction of unique TCRs that were SARS-CoV-2-associated, whereas depth meant the fraction of total T cells that were SARS-CoV-2-associated. Using the MIRA data, each spike-specific TCR was mapped to the spike region that the TCR reacts to and placed in a CD4 or CD8 class. Log10-transformed breadth and depth values were compared by one-way ANOVA with Sidak's multiple comparisons tests. Drawn from immuneACCESS, this table holds only the in-frame rearrangements with V and J called that TCRdb kept. Clones are partly lost; checked studies trace under half to an unresolved V gene and leave the rest unexplained. The D gene and trimming were derived from the DNA, and the V and J assignments and clone size from that table. The sample table contains 150,000 to 200,000 clones; only one count was recorded for under 95% of them. The ten largest account for 0.95% to 1% of the sample.

Sequences were derived from peripheral blood, sampled on day 0 of AZD1222 vaccination. The TCR sequence derives from an adult in good health. The V and J segments used are TRBV19 and TRBJ2-1; TRBD1 is perhaps the D gene, given 6 matching bases. The CDR3 here reads CASSIDRGHLSNEQFF. The nucleotide sequence is given as TGTGCCAGTAGTATAGATCGGGGACACCTTAGCAATGAGCAGTTCTTC.